The 16 T cell receptor beta chains given below trace back to one sample, sequenced in a study of blood T cell repertoires in COVID-19. Profiled with immunoSEQ multiplex PCR; TCRdb holds only in-frame clones, not every one. Of roughly 190,000 clones listed, more than 75% are singletons. The sample taken for sequencing was peripheral blood. The source is a human donor in a cohort sampled during active COVID-19.

V is TRBV5-1 and J is TRBJ2-2; the match to TRBD2 covers 10 bases. This CDR3 has 16 amino acids. The germline gives CDR1 SGHRS, CDR2 YFSETQ. J gave up 4 bases and V 6 bases, and 9 bases lay outside the gene matches. CDR3 sequence reads: CASTSVAGGSTGELFF. CDR3 in DNA: TGCGCCAGCACCTCTGTAGCGGGGGGCTCCACCGGGGAGCTGTTTTTT.

This clone was observed once. The chain has TRBV5-1 and TRBJ1-1; 8 positions match TRBD1. J lost 0 bases, V lost 4 bases, and 11 bases had no gene match. CDR1 is SGHRS and CDR2 is YFSETQ in the germline V gene. The CDR3 sequence is 17 residues long. CDR3 residues: CASSRTGLQVMNTEAFF. Written as DNA, the CDR3 is TGCGCCAGCAGCAGGACAGGGCTTCAAGTCATGAACACTGAAGCTTTCTTT. The full variable domain, with the rest looked up from reference TRBV5-1 and TRBJ1-1, is KAGVTQTPRYLIKTRGQQVTLSCSPISGHRSVSWYQQTPGQGLQFLFEYFSETQRNKGNFPGRFSGRQFSNSRSEMNVSTLELGDSALYLCASSRTGLQVMNTEAFFGQGTRLTVV.

This chain links TRBV4-1 with TRBJ2-5; 8 nucleotides match TRBD1. Germline assignment: CDR1 MGHRA and CDR2 YSYEKL. V lost 4 bases and J lost 5; bases outside the gene matches: 12. The CDR3 has 16 residues. The CDR3 DNA follows: TGCGCCAGCAGCCTCGGACAGGGATGGCGATCGGAGACCCAGTACTTC. Translating gives CASSLGQGWRSETQYF.

The chain uses TRBV24-1 and TRBJ2-5; 9 positions match TRBD2. CDR1 and CDR2 from the germline V gene are KGHDR and SFDVKD. V shed 4 bases, J shed 5 bases, and the junction held 13 bases outside the gene matches. This CDR3 contains 17 residues. The CDR3 is CATSEPAGGRVRETQYF. The CDR3 DNA follows: TGTGCCACCAGTGAACCCGCCGGCGGGAGGGTCCGGGAGACCCAGTACTTC.

V and J are TRBV24-1 and TRBJ2-3; TRBD1 agrees at 10 bases. Germline V gives CDR1 KGHDR, CDR2 SFDVKD. V was clipped by 5 bases and J by 4 bases; unmatched bases: 8. The CDR3 runs to 16 residues. CDR3 residues: CATSGSLGTGADTQYF. For the CDR3, the DNA is TGTGCCACCAGTGGATCCTTGGGGACAGGGGCAGATACGCAGTATTTT.

The gene calls are TRBV13 and TRBJ2-5; TRBD1 agrees at 10 bases. CDR1 PRHDT and CDR2 FYEKMQ come from the germline V gene (reference sequence). The CDR3 is 15 amino acids. Trimming removed 5 bases from V and 5 bases from J; junction bases left unmatched: 8. The CDR3 here is CASSGGTGEGETQYF. The DNA for the CDR3 is TGTGCCAGCAGCGGTGGGACAGGGGAGGGCGAGACCCAGTACTTC.

V gene TRBV3-1 (or the pseudogene TRBV3-2) combines with J gene TRBJ2-7; TRBD2 matches 8 bases. The CDR3 runs 14 residues. From germline, CDR1 is LGHDT and CDR2 YNNKEL (reference sequence). V lost 4 bases to trimming and J lost 4 bases; unmatched junction nucleotides: 6. The CDR3 region is CASSPGTRSYEQYF. CDR3 nucleotide sequence: TGTGCCAGCAGCCCCGGGACTAGGTCTTACGAGCAGTACTTC.

The chain recombines TRBV3-1 (or the pseudogene TRBV3-2) with TRBJ2-1; TRBD2 matches at 7 bases. V shed 4 bases, J shed 6 bases, and the junction held 6 bases outside the gene matches. Germline values: CDR1 LGHDT, CDR2 YNNKEL (reference sequence). The CDR3 totals 14 residues. The CDR3 bases are TGTGCCAGCAGCCGCAGCGGGATCTCCAATGAGCAGTTCTTC. It codes for CASSRSGISNEQFF.

V gene TRBV5-4 combines with J gene TRBJ2-5; 10 positions agree with TRBD1. Germline CDR1 SGHNT, CDR2 YYREEE (reference sequence). This CDR3 contains 15 residues. Trimming cost V 4 bases and J 0 bases; bases outside gene matches: 3. The CDR3: CASSMGQGNQETQYF. The DNA of the CDR3 is TGTGCCAGCAGCATGGGACAGGGGAACCAAGAGACCCAGTACTTC.

The genes are TRBV30 and TRBJ1-4; 7 bases map to TRBD1. Germline-derived CDR1 and CDR2 are GTSNPN and SVGIG (reference sequence). With 3 bases clipped from V and 0 bases from J, the junction kept 4 bases outside the gene matches. This CDR3 comprises 15 residues. The DNA for the CDR3 is TGTGCCTGGAGAGACAGGGAAACAACTAATGAAAAACTGTTTTTT. Its translation: CAWRDRETTNEKLFF.

The J gene is TRBJ2-3, the V gene TRBV3-1 (or the pseudogene TRBV3-2); 7 bases match TRBD1. V shed 0 bases, J shed 6 bases, and the junction held 12 bases outside the gene matches. Germline V gives CDR1 LGHDT, CDR2 YNNKEL (reference sequence). The CDR3 sequence is 17 residues long. DNA of the CDR3: TGTGCCAGCAGCCAAGACGACCCTAGGGGGCCTCGGGATACGCAGTATTTT. It specifies CASSQDDPRGPRDTQYF.

The chain employs TRBV7-2 and TRBJ1-2; TRBD1 might be the D (6 bases). This CDR3 region has 15 residues. Germline CDR1 SGHTA, CDR2 FQGNSA. Trimming took 0 bases from V and 8 from J, leaving 16 bases between them. The chain's CDR3 is CASSLAWAGDGGYTF. The CDR3 DNA sequence: TGTGCCAGCAGCTTAGCGTGGGCAGGGGATGGGGGCTACACCTTC.

The chain links TRBV3-1 (or the pseudogene TRBV3-2) to TRBJ2-3, with TRBD2 matching 9 bases. V gave up 1 base and J gave up 4 bases; unmatched junction bases: 9. The germline CDR1 and CDR2 sequences are LGHDT and YNNKEL (reference sequence). This CDR3 contains 17 residues. CDR3 nucleotides: TGTGCCAGCAGCCAAGCCTTGGCGGGGGGGAAAGCAGATACGCAGTATTTT. The encoded protein is CASSQALAGGKADTQYF.

Of note for this clone: Other DNA sequences in this specimen translate into the identical CDR3. The chain joins TRBV7-9 to TRBJ1-2; 8 bases fit TRBD1. This CDR3 comprises 12 residues. Germline CDR1 and CDR2: SEHNR and FQNEAQ (reference sequence). The V segment lost 5 bases and the J segment 7 bases; nucleotides outside the gene matches: 3. The CDR3 sequence is CASSLGQGGYTF. CDR3 DNA: TGTGCCAGCAGCCTAGGACAGGGTGGCTACACCTTC.

The rearrangement joins TRBV6-5 to TRBJ2-2; D may be TRBD1 (6 bases). Germline assignment: CDR1 MNHEY and CDR2 SVGAGI. This CDR3 comprises 16 residues. Trimming took 0 bases from V and 3 from J, leaving 11 bases between them. CDR3 sequence: CASSYSGDTYTGELFF. CDR3 nucleotides: TGTGCCAGCAGTTACTCCGGGGACACTTACACCGGGGAGCTGTTTTTT.

The chain has TRBV5-1 and TRBJ2-1, with 14 bases fitting TRBD2. V lost 0 bases to trimming and J lost 4 bases; unmatched junction nucleotides: 0. Germline V gives CDR1 SGHRS, CDR2 YFSETQ. The CDR3 spans 16 residues. The CDR3 coding sequence is TGCGCCAGCAGCTTGGGGACTAGCGGGAGGTACAATGAGCAGTTCTTC. It translates to CASSLGTSGRYNEQFF.